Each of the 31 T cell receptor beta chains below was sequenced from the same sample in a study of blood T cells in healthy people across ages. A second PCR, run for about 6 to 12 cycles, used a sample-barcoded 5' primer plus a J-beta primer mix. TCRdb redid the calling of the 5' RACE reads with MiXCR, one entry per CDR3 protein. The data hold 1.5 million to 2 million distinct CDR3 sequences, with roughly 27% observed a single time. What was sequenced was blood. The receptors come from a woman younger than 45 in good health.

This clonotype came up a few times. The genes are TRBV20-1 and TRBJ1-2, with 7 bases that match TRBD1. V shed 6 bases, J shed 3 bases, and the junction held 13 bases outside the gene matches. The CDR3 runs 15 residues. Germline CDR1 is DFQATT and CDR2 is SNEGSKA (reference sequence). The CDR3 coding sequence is TGCAGTGCCGGAAGTAGACAGGGCACCTACTATGGCTACACCTTC. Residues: CSAGSRQGTYYGYTF.

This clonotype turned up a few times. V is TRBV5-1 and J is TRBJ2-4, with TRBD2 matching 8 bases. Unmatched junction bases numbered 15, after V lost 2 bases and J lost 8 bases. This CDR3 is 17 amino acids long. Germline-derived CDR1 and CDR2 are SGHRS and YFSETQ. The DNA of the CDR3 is TGCGCCAGCAGCTTCTGGCCATCGGAGCGGGAGATGTACATTCAGTACTTC. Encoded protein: CASSFWPSEREMYIQYF.

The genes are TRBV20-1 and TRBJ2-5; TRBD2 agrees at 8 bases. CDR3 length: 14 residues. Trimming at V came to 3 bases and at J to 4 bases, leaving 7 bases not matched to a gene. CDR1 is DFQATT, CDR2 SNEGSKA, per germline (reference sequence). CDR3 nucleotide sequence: TGCAGTGCTAGTCGCAACGGGGGGGGAGAGACCCAGTACTTC. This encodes CSASRNGGGETQYF.

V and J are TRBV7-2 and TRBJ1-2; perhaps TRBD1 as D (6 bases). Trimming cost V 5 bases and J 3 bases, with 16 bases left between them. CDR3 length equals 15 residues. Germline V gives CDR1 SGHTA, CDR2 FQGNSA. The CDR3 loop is CASSPRQVTDYGYTF. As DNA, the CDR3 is TGTGCCAGCAGCCCCCGACAGGTTACGGACTATGGCTACACCTTC.

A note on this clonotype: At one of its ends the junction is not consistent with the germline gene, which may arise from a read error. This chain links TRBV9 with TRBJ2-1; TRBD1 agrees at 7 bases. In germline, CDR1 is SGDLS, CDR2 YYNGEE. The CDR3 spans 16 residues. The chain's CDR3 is CAGSVIDRASYNEQFF. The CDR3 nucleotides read TGTGCCGGCAGCGTCATCGACAGGGCCTCCTACAATGAGCAGTTCTTC. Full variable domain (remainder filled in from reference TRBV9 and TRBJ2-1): DSGVTQTPKHLITATGQRVTLRCSPRSGDLSVYWYQQSLDQGLQFLIQYYNGEERAKGNILERFSAQQFPDLHSELNLSSLELGDSALYFCAGSVIDRASYNEQFFGPGTRLTVL.

The DNA of the CDR3 is TGTGCCAGCAGCGCCGAGGGCCCCTACGAGCAGTTCTTC. It yields the protein CASSAEGPYEQFF. The rearrangement links TRBV7-2 to TRBJ2-1; a weak D match, TRBD2 (5 bases). This CDR3 comprises 13 residues. Trimming shortened V by 5 bases and J by 10 bases, and 15 bases separated the two germline ends. Per the germline V gene, CDR1 is SGHTA and CDR2 is FQGNSA.

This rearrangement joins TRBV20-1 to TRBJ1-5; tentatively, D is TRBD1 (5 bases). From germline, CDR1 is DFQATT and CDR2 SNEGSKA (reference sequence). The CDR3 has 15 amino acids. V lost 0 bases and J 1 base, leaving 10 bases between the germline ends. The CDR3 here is CSARDSGGSNQPQHF. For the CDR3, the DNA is TGCAGTGCTAGAGATTCTGGGGGGAGCAATCAGCCCCAGCATTTT.

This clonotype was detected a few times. As DNA, the CDR3 is TGCGCCAGCAGTGAGAAAGGGGGTTTAGGTAGCAGCACAGATACGCAGTATTTT. This codes for CASSEKGGLGSSTDTQYF. The gene calls are TRBV10-2 and TRBJ2-3; perhaps TRBD1 as D (6 bases). This CDR3 has 18 amino acids. Trimming removed 2 bases at V and 0 bases at J, with 18 bases between. Germline CDR1 reads WSHSY; CDR2 reads SAAADI.

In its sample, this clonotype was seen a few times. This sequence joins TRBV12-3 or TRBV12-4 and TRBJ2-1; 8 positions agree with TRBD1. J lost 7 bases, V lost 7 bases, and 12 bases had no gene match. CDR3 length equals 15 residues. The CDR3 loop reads CASIKGTGSRNEQFF. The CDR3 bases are TGTGCCAGCATCAAAGGGACAGGTAGTAGGAATGAGCAGTTCTTC.

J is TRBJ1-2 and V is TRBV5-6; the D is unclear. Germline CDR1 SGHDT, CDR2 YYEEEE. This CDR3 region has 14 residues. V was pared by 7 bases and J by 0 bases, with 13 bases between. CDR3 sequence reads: CASADRGANYGYTF. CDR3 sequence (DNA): TGTGCCAGCGCAGATCGTGGGGCTAACTATGGCTACACCTTC.

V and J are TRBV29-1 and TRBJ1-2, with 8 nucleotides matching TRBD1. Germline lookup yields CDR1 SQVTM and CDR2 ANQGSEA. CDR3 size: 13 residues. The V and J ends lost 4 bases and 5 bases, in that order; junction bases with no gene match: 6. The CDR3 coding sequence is TGCAGCGTTGTGGCAGGGGGCTCTTATGGCTACACCTTC. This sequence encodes CSVVAGGSYGYTF.

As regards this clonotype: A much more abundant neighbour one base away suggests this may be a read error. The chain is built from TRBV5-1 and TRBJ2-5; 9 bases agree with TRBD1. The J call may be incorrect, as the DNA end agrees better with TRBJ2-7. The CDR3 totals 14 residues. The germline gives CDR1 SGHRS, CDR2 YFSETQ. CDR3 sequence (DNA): TGCGCCAACAGCACGGGACAGGGAAGCTACGAGCAGTACTTC. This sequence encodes CANSTGQGSYEQYF.

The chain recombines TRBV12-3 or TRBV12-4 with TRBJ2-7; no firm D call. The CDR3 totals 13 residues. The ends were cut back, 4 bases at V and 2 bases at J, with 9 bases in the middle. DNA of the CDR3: TGTGCCAGCAGTTCCCGACGGGCCTACGAGCAGTACTTC. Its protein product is CASSSRRAYEQYF.

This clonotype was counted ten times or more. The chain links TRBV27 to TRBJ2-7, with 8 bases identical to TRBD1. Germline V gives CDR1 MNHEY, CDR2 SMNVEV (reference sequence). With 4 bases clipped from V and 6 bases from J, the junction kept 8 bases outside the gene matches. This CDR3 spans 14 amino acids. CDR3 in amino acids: CASSSTGTGGEQYF. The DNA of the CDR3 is TGTGCCAGCAGTTCCACCGGGACAGGAGGCGAGCAGTACTTC.

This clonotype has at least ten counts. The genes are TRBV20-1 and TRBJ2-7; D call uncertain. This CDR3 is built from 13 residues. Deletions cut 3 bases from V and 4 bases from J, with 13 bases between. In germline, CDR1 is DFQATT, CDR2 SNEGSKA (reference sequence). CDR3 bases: TGCAGTGCTAGTCTCCCCGACAATTACGAGCAGTACTTC. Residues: CSASLPDNYEQYF.

This chain's CDR3 is CASEGQVGNTEAFF. CDR3 in DNA: TGTGCCAGCGAAGGACAGGTTGGGAACACTGAAGCTTTCTTT. The gene calls are TRBV2 and TRBJ1-1, with 7 nucleotides matching TRBD1. The V gene end was trimmed by 8 bases and the J gene end by 1 base; junction bases not matched to a gene: 7. The CDR3 loop spans 14 amino acids. CDR1 is SNHLY, CDR2 FYNNEI, per germline. Based on the CDR3 plus reference TRBV2 and TRBJ1-1, the full variable domain is EPEVTQTPSHQVTQMGQEVILRCVPISNHLYFYWYRQILGQKVEFLVSFYNNEISEKSEIFDDQFSVERPDGSNFTLKIRSTKLEDSAMYFCASEGQVGNTEAFFGQGTRLTVV.

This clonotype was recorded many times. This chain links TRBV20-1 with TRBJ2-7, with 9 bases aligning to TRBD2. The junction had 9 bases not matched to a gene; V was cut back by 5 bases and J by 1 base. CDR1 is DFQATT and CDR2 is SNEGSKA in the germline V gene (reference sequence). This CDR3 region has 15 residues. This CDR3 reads CSAGEWTSVSYEQYF. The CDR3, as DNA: TGCAGTGCTGGCGAATGGACTAGCGTTTCCTACGAGCAGTACTTC.

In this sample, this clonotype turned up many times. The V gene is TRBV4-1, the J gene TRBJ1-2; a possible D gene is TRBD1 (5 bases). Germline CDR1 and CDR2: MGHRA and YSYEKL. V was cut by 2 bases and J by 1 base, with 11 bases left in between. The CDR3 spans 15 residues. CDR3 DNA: TGCGCCAGCAGCCAACCGCGGGGGGGTAACTATGGCTACACCTTC. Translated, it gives CASSQPRGGNYGYTF.

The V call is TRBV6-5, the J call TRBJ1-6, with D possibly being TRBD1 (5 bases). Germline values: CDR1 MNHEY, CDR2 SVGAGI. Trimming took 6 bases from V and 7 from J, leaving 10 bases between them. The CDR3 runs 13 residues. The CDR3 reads CASSGDGNSPLHF. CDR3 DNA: TGTGCCAGCAGCGGGGACGGGAATTCACCCCTCCACTTT.

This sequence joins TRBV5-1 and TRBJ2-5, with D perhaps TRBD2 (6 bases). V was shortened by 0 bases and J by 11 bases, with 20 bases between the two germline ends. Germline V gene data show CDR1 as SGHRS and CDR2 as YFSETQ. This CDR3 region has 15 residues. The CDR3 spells CASSLEGRGYNEQYF. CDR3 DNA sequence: TGCGCCAGCAGCTTGGAGGGGCGGGGCTACAATGAGCAGTACTTC.

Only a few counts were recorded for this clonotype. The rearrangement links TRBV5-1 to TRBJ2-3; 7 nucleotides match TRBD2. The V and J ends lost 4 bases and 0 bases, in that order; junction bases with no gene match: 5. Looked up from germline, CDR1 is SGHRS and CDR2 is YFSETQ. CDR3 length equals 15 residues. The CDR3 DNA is TGCGCCAGCAGCGTAGCGGGTTCAAGCACAGATACGCAGTATTTT. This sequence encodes CASSVAGSSTDTQYF.

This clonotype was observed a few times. CDR3 loop: CASSTSWTTYEQYF. CDR3 DNA: TGTGCCAGTAGTACCTCCTGGACAACCTACGAGCAGTACTTC. The genes are TRBV19 and TRBJ2-7, with D possibly being TRBD1 (5 bases). The germline V gene has CDR1 LNHDA and CDR2 SQIVND (reference sequence). Trimming cost V 4 bases and J 2 bases, with 12 bases left between them. This CDR3 is built from 14 residues.

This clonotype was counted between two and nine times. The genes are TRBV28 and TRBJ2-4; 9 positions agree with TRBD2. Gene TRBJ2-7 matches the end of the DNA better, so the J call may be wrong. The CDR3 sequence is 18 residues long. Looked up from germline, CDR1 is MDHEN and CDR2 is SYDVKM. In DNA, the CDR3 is TGTGCCAGCAGTTTCTCTCGTTGGTTGCGGGGGGGTTTGGACGAGCAGTACTTC. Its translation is CASSFSRWLRGGLDEQYF.

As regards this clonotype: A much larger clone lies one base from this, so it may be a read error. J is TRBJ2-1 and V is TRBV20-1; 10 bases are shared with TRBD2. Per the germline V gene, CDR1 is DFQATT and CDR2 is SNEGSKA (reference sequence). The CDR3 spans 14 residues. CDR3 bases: TGCAGCTCGAAGCTGGGACTAGCGCGGGGTGAGCAGTTCTTC. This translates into CSSKLGLARGEQFF.

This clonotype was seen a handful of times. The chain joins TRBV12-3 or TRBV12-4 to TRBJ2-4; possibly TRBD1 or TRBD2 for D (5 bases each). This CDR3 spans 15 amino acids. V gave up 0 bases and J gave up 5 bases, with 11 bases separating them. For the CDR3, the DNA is TGTGCCAGCAGTTTAGCCGGGACGGGCGAAAACATTCAGTACTTC. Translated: CASSLAGTGENIQYF.

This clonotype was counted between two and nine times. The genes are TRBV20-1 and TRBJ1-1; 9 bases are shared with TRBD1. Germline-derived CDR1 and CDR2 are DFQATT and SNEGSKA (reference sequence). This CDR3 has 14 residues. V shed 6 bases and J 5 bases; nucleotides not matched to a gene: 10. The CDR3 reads CSAPPGQGATEAFF. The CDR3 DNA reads TGCAGTGCCCCCCCGGGACAGGGCGCAACTGAAGCTTTCTTT.

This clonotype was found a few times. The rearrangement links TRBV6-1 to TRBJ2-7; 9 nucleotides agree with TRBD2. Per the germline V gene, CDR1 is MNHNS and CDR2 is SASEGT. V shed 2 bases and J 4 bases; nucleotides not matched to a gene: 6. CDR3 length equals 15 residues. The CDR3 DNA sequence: TGTGCCAGCAGTGAATACGGTAGCGGGAGTTACGAGCAGTACTTC. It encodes CASSEYGSGSYEQYF.

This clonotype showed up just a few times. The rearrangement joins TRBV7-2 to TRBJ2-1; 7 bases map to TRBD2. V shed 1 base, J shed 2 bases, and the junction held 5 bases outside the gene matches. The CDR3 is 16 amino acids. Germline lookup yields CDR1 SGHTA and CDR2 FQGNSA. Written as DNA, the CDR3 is TGTGCCAGCAGCTTAGGAGGCGGGAGACCCTACAATGAGCAGTTCTTC. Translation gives CASSLGGGRPYNEQFF.

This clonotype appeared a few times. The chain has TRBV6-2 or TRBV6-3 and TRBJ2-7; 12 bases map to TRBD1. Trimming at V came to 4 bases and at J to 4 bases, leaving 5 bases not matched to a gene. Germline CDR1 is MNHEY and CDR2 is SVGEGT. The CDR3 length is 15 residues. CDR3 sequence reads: CASSSRGQGAYEQYF. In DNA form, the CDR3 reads TGTGCCAGCAGTTCCCGGGGACAGGGGGCTTACGAGCAGTACTTC.

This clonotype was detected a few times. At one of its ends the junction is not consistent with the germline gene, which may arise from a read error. The CDR3 bases are TGCGCCAGCAGCCATGTGGGGGTCGGCCTCTCTGGGGCCAACGTCCTGACTTTC. As protein: CASSHVGVGLSGANVLTF. The rearrangement joins TRBV14 to TRBJ2-6, with D perhaps assigned TRBD1 or TRBD2 (5 bases each). CDR1 SGHDN and CDR2 FVKESK come from the germline V gene. The CDR3 loop spans 18 amino acids.

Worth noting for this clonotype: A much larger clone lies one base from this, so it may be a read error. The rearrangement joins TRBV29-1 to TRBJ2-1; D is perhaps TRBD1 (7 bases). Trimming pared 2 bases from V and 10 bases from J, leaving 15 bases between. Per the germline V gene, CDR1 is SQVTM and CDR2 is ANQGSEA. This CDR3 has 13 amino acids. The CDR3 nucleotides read TGCAGCGTTGAACGGGGGACAGCCTACGAGCAGTTCTTC. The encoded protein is CSVERGTAYEQFF.